The 7 T cell receptor beta chains presented below share a single source sample, sequenced in a study of cytomegalovirus exposure and HLA in healthy donors. 13 Jbeta primers and 60 Vbeta primers were used for the PCR. This table comes from immunoSEQ multiplex PCR, and its TCRdb copy is limited to in-frame clones, with some not included. This sample yields fewer than 150,000 clones, of which around 77% are seen a single time; approximately 5% belongs to the top ten. Sequencing was performed on PBMCs. All receptors derive from a woman younger than 45 in good health and CMV-seropositive.

The genes are TRBV18 and TRBJ2-3; no reliable D call. Germline CDR1 reads KGHSH; CDR2 reads LQKENI. V dropped 2 bases and J dropped 1 base, with 7 bases sitting between them. This CDR3 comprises 14 residues. CDR3 bases: TGTGCCAGCTCACCAGCCGAGCGCACAGATACGCAGTATTTT. It is translated as CASSPAERTDTQYF.

This rearrangement joins TRBV9 to TRBJ2-2; 8 positions match TRBD2. The CDR3 is made up of 16 amino acids. The ends lost 4 bases at V and 9 bases at J; junction bases unmatched: 14. Germline V CDR1 and CDR2: SGDLS, YYNGEE. CDR3 sequence reads: CASSTRLAHGGWELFF. The CDR3 DNA sequence: TGTGCCAGCAGCACAAGACTAGCGCACGGGGGCTGGGAGCTGTTTTTT.

This chain joins TRBV11-3 and TRBJ2-7; possible D gene TRBD1, 5 bases. CDR1 and CDR2 from the germline V gene are SGHNT and YENEEA. The CDR3 extends over 15 amino acids. V was trimmed by 1 base and J by 3 bases, leaving 13 bases between them. The CDR3 sequence is CASSLATADYYEQYF. The CDR3 coding sequence is TGTGCCAGCAGCTTAGCGACAGCAGATTACTACGAGCAGTACTTC.

The CDR3 here is CASRSSGTGNNSPLHF. The CDR3 coding sequence is TGTGCCAGCAGATCGTCCGGGACAGGGAATAATTCACCCCTCCACTTT. V and J are TRBV27 and TRBJ1-6; 9 nucleotides align to TRBD1. Trimming removed 6 bases from V and 5 bases from J; junction bases left unmatched: 8. This CDR3 is 16 amino acids long. Germline assignment: CDR1 MNHEY and CDR2 SMNVEV (reference sequence).

To note about this clone: Within the sample, other DNA sequences also encode this same CDR3. The genes are TRBV2 and TRBJ2-1; the match to TRBD2 covers 9 bases. This CDR3 is built from 13 residues. J was trimmed by 4 bases and V by 8 bases; bases with no gene match: 3. Germline V gives CDR1 SNHLY, CDR2 FYNNEI. The DNA for the CDR3 is TGTGCCAGCTCTAGCGGGACTTACAATGAGCAGTTCTTC. It yields the protein CASSSGTYNEQFF.

The table lists this clone with a few counts. The J gene is TRBJ1-5, the V gene TRBV7-9; no clear D gene. Germline lookup yields CDR1 SEHNR and CDR2 FQNEAQ (reference sequence). V was shortened by 3 bases and J by 0 bases, with 6 bases between the two germline ends. There are 14 residues in the CDR3. CDR3 sequence reads: CASSLDYSNQPQHF. The CDR3, as DNA: TGTGCCAGCAGCTTGGACTATAGCAATCAGCCCCAGCATTTT.

This rearrangement joins TRBV2 to TRBJ2-1, with 15 bases identical to TRBD2. The CDR3 is 19 residues long. Losses at the gene ends were 2 bases for V and 0 bases for J; bases not matched to a gene: 5. CDR1 is SNHLY and CDR2 is FYNNEI in the germline V gene. The CDR3 protein is CASSEWTSGGAFSYNEQFF. In DNA, the CDR3 is TGTGCCAGCAGTGAATGGACTAGCGGGGGGGCCTTCTCCTACAATGAGCAGTTCTTC.